These 17 T cell receptor beta chains originate from one sample sequenced in a study of tumor-infiltrating lymphocytes in primary liver carcinoma. It was from roughly 20-30 mg of unsorted bulk tissue that RNA and DNA were co-extracted. From around 0.5 ug of total RNA, TCR beta-specific cDNA was reverse-transcribed using a constant-region primer. Library construction for TCR beta comprised three nested multiplex PCR rounds performed with slightly modified ARM-PCR. Running about 11 cycles apiece, the first two PCR rounds relied on TRBV1-TRBV30 forward primers together with a C-beta reverse primer. In TCRdb, the multiplex PCR reads were re-called with MiXCR into one record per CDR3 protein. This table holds 90,000 to 150,000 distinct CDR3 sequences, around two thirds found once. The sequenced material came from liver tumor tissue from sampling region 1. The subset here: tumor region T1, superior pole. The receptors originated from a woman aged 60-70 years with primary liver carcinoma and hepatitis B virus infection.

As to this clonotype: A read error is possible here, since a much larger clone lies one base away. J is TRBJ1-1 and V is TRBV7-9, with D perhaps matching TRBD1 (5 bases). V lost 6 bases to trimming and J lost 3 bases, with 14 bases between them. The CDR3 runs to 14 residues. The germline V gene encodes CDR1 SEHNR and CDR2 FQNEAQ (reference sequence). The CDR3 DNA reads as TGTGCCAGCAGTCCACGGGGGTGGGACACTGAAGCTTTCTTT. Its protein product is CASSPRGWDTEAFF.

This clonotype was detected ten times or more. This chain joins TRBV6-1 and TRBJ2-7; D is possibly TRBD1 (6 bases). Germline V CDR1 and CDR2: MNHNS, SASEGT. Deletions cut 1 base from V and 0 bases from J, with 10 bases between. The CDR3 has 15 amino acids. CDR3 DNA: TGTGCCAGCAGTGAAGGGACAGTACACTCCTACGAGCAGTACTTC. As protein: CASSEGTVHSYEQYF.

In regard to this clonotype: This could be a read error, since a much larger clone is one nucleotide away. The chain is built from TRBV4-1 and TRBJ1-3; D unresolved. Germline CDR1 is MGHRA and CDR2 is YSYEKL. The CDR3 runs to 14 residues. CDR3 in DNA: TGCGCCAGCAGCCCCCGGGAGTCTGTAAACACCATATATTTT. Protein sequence: CASSPRESVNTIYF.

This chain joins TRBV2 and TRBJ1-5; no definite D call. Germline lookup yields CDR1 SNHLY and CDR2 FYNNEI. The CDR3 covers 15 residues. Trimming shortened V by 2 bases and J by 6 bases, and 14 bases separated the two germline ends. The CDR3 is CASSERADSGQPQHF. Written as DNA, the CDR3 is TGTGCCAGCAGTGAACGGGCGGACTCGGGTCAGCCCCAGCATTTT.

For this clonotype: A junction boundary mismatches the germline segment, possibly from a read error. The chain carries TRBV11-2 and TRBJ2-7, with 12 nucleotides matching TRBD1. Germline V lookup: CDR1 SGHAT, CDR2 FQNNGV. The CDR3 is 15 residues long. This CDR3 is CAGSLAGQGAYEQYF. The DNA for the CDR3 is TGTGCCGGCAGCTTAGCGGGACAGGGGGCCTACGAGCAGTATTTC.

The sample holds many counts of this clonotype. The CDR3 region is CASSSRSLAGVRELFF. CDR3 in DNA: TGTGCCAGCAGCTCCCGCAGTCTAGCGGGAGTTCGGGAGCTGTTTTTT. The chain is built from TRBV11-2 and TRBJ2-2; 10 bases line up with TRBD2. The CDR3 contains 16 residues. From germline, CDR1 is SGHAT and CDR2 FQNNGV. The J segment lost 9 bases and the V segment lost 4 bases, leaving 11 bases of the junction unmatched.

A word on this clonotype: One end of the junction varies from germline; a read error may be responsible. The rearrangement links TRBV6-6 to TRBJ2-3; D is possibly TRBD2 (6 bases). The CDR3 totals 15 residues. Germline values: CDR1 MNHNY, CDR2 SVGAGI (reference sequence). The CDR3 region is CASSSQDYYTETQYF. For the CDR3, the DNA is TGTGCCAGCAGTTCTCAGGACTACTACACAGAAACGCAGTATTTT.

This clonotype was detected only once. One end of the junction is discordant with germline, which a read error may explain. This chain links TRBV5-1 with TRBJ2-1; 11 bases match TRBD2. In germline, CDR1 is SGHRS, CDR2 YFSETQ. The CDR3 consists of 16 residues. CDR3 bases: TGCGCCAGCGGCACCTTAGCGGGAGGGTTTATCAATGAGCAGCTCTTC. Translation: CASGTLAGGFINEQLF. Looking up the rest from reference TRBV5-1 and TRBJ2-1 gives the full variable domain: KAGVTQTPRYLIKTRGQQVTLSCSPISGHRSVSWYQQTPGQGLQFLFEYFSETQRNKGNFPGRFSGRQFSNSRSEMNVSTLELGDSALYLCASGTLAGGFINEQLFGPGTRLTVL.

This rearrangement joins TRBV5-1 to TRBJ1-2, with 11 bases that match TRBD1. CDR3 size: 14 residues. The ends lost 2 bases at V and 7 bases at J; junction bases unmatched: 4. Germline loops: CDR1 SGHRS, CDR2 YFSETQ. CDR3 in amino acids: CASSLWTGGSGYTF. The CDR3 DNA is TGCGCCAGCAGCTTATGGACAGGGGGCAGTGGCTACACCTTC.

With regard to this clonotype: A much bigger clone sits one base away, suggesting this may be a read error. The chain uses TRBV14 and TRBJ2-7; the match to TRBD2 covers 14 bases. This CDR3 has 14 amino acids. V shed 7 bases and J 6 bases; nucleotides not matched to a gene: 5. The germline CDR1 and CDR2 sequences are SGHDN and FVKESK. CDR3: CASNPGLAGGEQYF. The CDR3 region has the DNA TGTGCCAGCAACCCAGGACTAGCGGGAGGCGAGCAGTACTTC.

In nucleotides, the CDR3 is TGCGCCAGCAGCCAAGGAGGAGGTAACAGCCAGCCCCAGCATTTT. Encoded protein: CASSQGGGNSQPQHF. This chain uses TRBV4-1 with TRBJ1-5, with D unclear. Trimming shortened V by 1 base and J by 7 bases, and 14 bases separated the two germline ends. CDR3 length: 15 amino acids. In germline, CDR1 is MGHRA, CDR2 YSYEKL.

This clonotype is deemed medium-sized (0.01 to 0.1%). This rearrangement joins TRBV11-2 to TRBJ1-1; D unclear. The V and J ends lost 6 bases and 7 bases respectively, with 9 bases between them. The CDR3 is made up of 11 amino acids. Germline V gene lookup returns CDR1 SGHAT and CDR2 FQNNGV. CDR3 DNA: TGTGCCAGCAGGGATTGGGGTGAAGCTTTCTTT. Translated, it gives CASRDWGEAFF.

About this clonotype itself: At one end, the junction sequence differs from germline, possibly due to a read error. V and J are TRBV30 and TRBJ2-7, with 9 bases fitting TRBD1. Germline CDR1 GTSNPN, CDR2 SVGIG (reference sequence). CDR3 length: 14 amino acids. The CDR3 protein is CARRKTGGGYEQYF. CDR3 nucleotide sequence: TGTGCCCGGAGAAAGACAGGGGGAGGCTACGAGCAGTACTTC. Together with reference TRBV30 and TRBJ2-7, the CDR3 gives the full variable domain: SQTIHQWPATLVQPVGSPLSLECTVEGTSNPNLYWYRQAAGRGLQLLFYSVGIGQISSEVPQNLSASRPQDRQFILSSKKLLLSDSGFYLCARRKTGGGYEQYFGPGTRLTVT.

There are many counts of this clonotype. The chain uses TRBV29-1 and TRBJ2-1, with D unresolved. CDR3 length: 12 amino acids. V lost 4 bases to trimming and J lost 6 bases, with 10 bases between them. Germline-derived CDR1 and CDR2 are SQVTM and ANQGSEA. The CDR3 bases are TGCAGCGTTGTTCCGGAGTTCAATGAGCAGTTCTTC. It codes for CSVVPEFNEQFF.

The table lists this clonotype with a count of one. Because the CDR3 is missing its conserved closing phenylalanine or tryptophan, this is likely a read error. It is unclear where the CDR3 begins or ends on the DNA, so no DNA is shown, and the CDR3 is as TCRdb lists it. The chain links TRBV11-2 to TRBJ2-2. Germline assignment: CDR1 SGHAT and CDR2 FQNNGV. Termini included, the CDR3 measures 13 amino acids. CDR3 amino acids: CASGLDRTGEPFY.

On this clonotype: An end of the junction does not agree with germline; a read error may underlie this. This rearrangement joins TRBV11-2 to TRBJ2-5; 7 positions agree with TRBD2. The length of the CDR3 is 13 residues. The germline gives CDR1 SGHAT, CDR2 FQNNGV. The CDR3 nucleotides are TGTACCAGCAGCCCAGGACTAGGAGAGACTCAGTACTTC. Its protein is CTSSPGLGETQYF.

This clonotype was recorded a few times. J is TRBJ1-2 and V is TRBV28, with unresolved D. This CDR3 is 14 amino acids long. V gave up 3 bases and J gave up 1 base, with 9 bases separating them. Germline V gene sequence: CDR1 MDHEN, CDR2 SYDVKM. The CDR3 region has the DNA TGTGCCAGCAGTTTCATGGGTGATAACTATGGCTACACCTTC. The encoded protein is CASSFMGDNYGYTF.